This TCR beta chain emerged from a study of cytomegalovirus exposure and HLA in healthy donors. Though nominally healthy at sampling, donors likely had unrecorded immune exposures. General observations from the study: Most TCR sequences were uncommon, yet certain public TCRs appeared in many donors. CMV serostatus was the sole immune exposure data available. V- and J-gene trimming of TCR beta was linked (in a later analysis) to a missense DCLRE1C variant.

The primer mix had 60 Vbeta and 13 Jbeta primers. TCRdb's table, derived via immunoSEQ multiplex PCR, lists solely in-frame clones and lacks some. The sample records about 160,000 clones, 75% being singletons. Per germline, CDR1 SGHTA and CDR2 FQGNSA. V lost 5 bases and J lost 0; bases outside the gene matches: 7. The CDR3 is made up of 15 amino acids. About this clone itself: The antigen is unknown.

The sample comprised PBMCs. The chain couples TRBV7-2 to TRBJ2-7; 7 bases are a match to TRBD2. The TCR sequence derives from a female donor in good health and CMV-seronegative. CDR3 loop: CASSPLAVSSYEQYF. In DNA, the CDR3 is TGTGCCAGCAGCCCTCTAGCGGTTAGCTCCTACGAGCAGTACTTC. The complete variable domain, with remaining parts taken from reference TRBV7-2 and TRBJ2-7, reads GAGVSQSPSNKVTEKGKDVELRCDPISGHTALYWYRQSLGQGLEFLIYFQGNSAPDKSGLPSDRFSAERTGGSVSTLTIQRTQQEDSAVYLCASSPLAVSSYEQYFGPGTRLTVT.